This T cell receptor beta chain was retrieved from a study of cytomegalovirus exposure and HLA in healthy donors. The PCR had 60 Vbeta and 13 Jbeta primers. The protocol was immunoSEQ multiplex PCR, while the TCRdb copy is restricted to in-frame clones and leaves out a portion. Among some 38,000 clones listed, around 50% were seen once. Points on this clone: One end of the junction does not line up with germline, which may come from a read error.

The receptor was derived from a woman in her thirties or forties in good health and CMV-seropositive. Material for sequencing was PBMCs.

CDR3 in amino acids: CASRIGGGVNTEAFF. In DNA form, the CDR3 reads TGTGCCAGTAGAATAGGGGGAGGGGTGAACACTGAAGCTTTCTTT. The chain combines TRBV19 with TRBJ1-1, with a weak D call TRBD1 (6 bases). Germline assignment: CDR1 LNHDA and CDR2 SQIVND (reference sequence). The CDR3 has 15 amino acids.